The rows below give T cell receptor beta chains drawn from one sample of a study of blood T cell repertoires in COVID-19. TCRdb keeps only in-frame clones here, not all; method: immunoSEQ multiplex PCR. Found here are roughly 13,000 clones, approximately 86% of them singletons; the top ten hold roughly half. The sequenced sample was peripheral blood. The source is a man older than 75 with acute or convalescent COVID-19. CDR3s include the opening cysteine and the closing phenylalanine or tryptophan.

j_call v_call cdr3_aa
TRBJ1-6 TRBV19 CASSITGTGGSPLHF
TRBJ2-1 TRBV6-1 CASSEGWSVPYNEQFF
TRBJ2-1 TRBV4-1 CASSQGTREFYNEQFF
TRBJ2-4 TRBV6-5 CASSLGGNRPKNIQYF
TRBJ2-3 TRBV10-3 CAIRTVEHTDTQYF
TRBJ2-1 TRBV10-1 CASSLRGTSLEQFF
TRBJ1-3 TRBV7-9 CASSPRAGVSGNTIYF
TRBJ1-3 TRBV11-2 CASSPRRGREGSGNTIYF
TRBJ2-7 TRBV11-2 CASSLIMTTTSYEQYF
TRBJ2-1 TRBV7-2 CASTLTIEQFF
TRBJ1-5 TRBV6-2/TRBV6-3 CASSYEARSGQPQHF
TRBJ1-1 TRBV11-3 CASSLDGRTNTEAFF
TRBJ2-7 TRBV11-3 CASSSYPKDEQYF
TRBJ1-1 TRBV23-1 CASRSDRASTEAFF
TRBJ1-4 TRBV30 CAWSTNRGSEKLFF
TRBJ1-6 TRBV6-5 CASSYQGGNSPLHF
TRBJ2-7 TRBV5-1 CASSLDGTGVTYEQYF
TRBJ2-1 TRBV11-2 CASSLLRTRDNEQFF
TRBJ1-1 TRBV6-2/TRBV6-3 CASSVPGGYTEAFF
TRBJ2-7 TRBV18 CASSAGTGRYEQYF
TRBJ2-7 TRBV5-1 CASSSGGLAGYGYEQYF
TRBJ1-6 TRBV6-5 CAIISSSYNSPLHF
TRBJ1-6 TRBV21-1 CASSSGTGNPPLHF